Below are 29 T cell receptor beta chains sequenced from a single sample in a study of OX40 agonist ivuxolimab in advanced cancers. Measured with immunoSEQ multiplex PCR; TCRdb has only the in-frame clones, and not every one. The sample holds 70,000 to 80,000 clones, approximately 84% seen once. The source was CD4+ or CD8+ T cells sorted from blood, collected in a trial of the OX40 agonist ivuxolimab. Source of these receptors: an adult with an advanced solid tumor such as melanoma, head and neck, liver or kidney cancer.

The rearrangement uses TRBV19 and TRBJ2-6; 8 bases agree with TRBD1. The germline V gene has CDR1 LNHDA and CDR2 SQIVND (reference sequence). This CDR3 contains 19 residues. Trimming at V came to 4 bases and at J to 0 bases, leaving 11 bases not matched to a gene. In DNA, the CDR3 is TGTGCCAGTAGTACCACCGGACAGGGTTATTACTCTGGGGCCAACGTCCTGACTTTC. Its protein is CASSTTGQGYYSGANVLTF.

The chain joins TRBV4-1 to TRBJ1-4; weak D call: TRBD1 (6 bases). V was cut by 2 bases and J by 4 bases, with 14 bases left in between. The CDR3 has 16 residues. Germline CDR1 MGHRA, CDR2 YSYEKL. The CDR3 DNA sequence: TGCGCCAGCAGCCAAAGCTCACAGGGCAATAATGAAAAACTGTTTTTT. The encoded protein is CASSQSSQGNNEKLFF.

This clone was recorded at least ten times. CDR3 amino acids: CASSKQGYEQYF. The CDR3 DNA is TGTGCCAGCAGCAAACAGGGGTACGAGCAGTACTTC. V and J are TRBV21-1 and TRBJ2-7; the table's TRBD1 call for D was not verified on the DNA. TRBV21-1 is classified as a pseudogene. The CDR3 is 12 residues long.

V is TRBV5-6 and J is TRBJ2-3; possibly TRBD2 for D (6 bases). V shed 3 bases and J shed 1 base, with 21 bases lying between them. The germline gives CDR1 SGHDT, CDR2 YYEEEE. The CDR3 spans 18 residues. The CDR3 spells CASSWIYSGAGGTDTQYF. CDR3 DNA sequence: TGTGCCAGCAGCTGGATCTATAGCGGAGCAGGTGGCACAGATACGCAGTATTTT.

The DNA for the CDR3 is TGTGCCAGCAGCCAAGGGGCCGCTGTCGGGAGCGCGAGCTCCTACGAGCAGTACTTC. Translating it yields CASSQGAAVGSASSYEQYF. This sequence joins TRBV4-2 and TRBJ2-7; the D gene is possibly TRBD2 (6 bases). V gave up 1 base and J gave up 0 bases, with 22 bases separating them. The CDR3 has 19 residues. Germline CDR1 reads LGHNA; CDR2 reads YNFKEQ.

V usage is TRBV4-1 and J usage is TRBJ1-1, with a tentative D call TRBD1 (6 bases). The CDR3 loop spans 16 amino acids. Germline V gene data show CDR1 as MGHRA and CDR2 as YSYEKL. The V end was cut by 4 bases, the J end by 4 bases, with 19 bases between. CDR3 in DNA: TGCGCCAGCAGCCTACACCTCGCACGGGGGCCCACTGAAGCTTTCTTT. Protein sequence: CASSLHLARGPTEAFF.

This chain joins TRBV7-2 and TRBJ1-5; D is perhaps TRBD1 (6 bases). This CDR3 is 15 amino acids long. V lost 11 bases, J lost 2 bases, and 19 bases lay in between. Germline V gives CDR1 SGHTA, CDR2 FQGNSA. The CDR3 DNA follows: TGTGCCGCCCGGGGGGGGCAAGTAGGCAATCAGCCCCAGCATTTT. Its translation is CAARGGQVGNQPQHF.

The chain joins TRBV13 to TRBJ2-2, with TRBD1 matching over 9 bases. This CDR3 is built from 16 residues. Germline V gene data show CDR1 as PRHDT and CDR2 as FYEKMQ (reference sequence). With V trimmed by 5 bases and J by 4 bases, 8 bases remained unmatched. CDR3 bases: TGTGCCAGCAGCGCCCGGGACAGGGAGGCCACCGGGGAGCTGTTTTTT. Protein product: CASSARDREATGELFF.

Of note for this clone: The sample has other DNA sequences that encode this CDR3 too. The V call is TRBV19, the J call TRBJ1-1, with 9 bases that match TRBD1. With V trimmed by 9 bases and J by 5 bases, 10 bases remained unmatched. Germline V gives CDR1 LNHDA, CDR2 SQIVND (reference sequence). CDR3 size: 14 residues. In nucleotides, the CDR3 is TGTGCCAGCTCCCCGGGACAGGGTTGGACTGAAGCTTTCTTT. Translation gives CASSPGQGWTEAFF.

The chain carries TRBV7-9 and TRBJ1-1, with 9 bases that match TRBD1. Germline V CDR1 and CDR2: SEHNR, FQNEAQ (reference sequence). The CDR3 totals 13 residues. V was clipped by 5 bases and J by 9 bases; unmatched bases: 7. CDR3 in amino acids: CASSPGQGDQAFF. The CDR3, as DNA: TGTGCCAGCAGCCCGGGACAGGGTGACCAAGCTTTCTTT.

The rearrangement uses TRBV15 and TRBJ1-3, with no clear D. CDR3 length: 16 residues. Germline-derived CDR1 and CDR2 are LNHNV and YYDKDF (reference sequence). The V gene lost 0 bases and the J gene lost 1 base, with 10 bases spanning the gap. CDR3 in amino acids: CATSRDNAGSGNTIYF. The CDR3 DNA follows: TGTGCCACCAGCAGAGATAACGCTGGGTCTGGAAACACCATATATTTT.

This clone has a single count. The chain has TRBV4-2 and TRBJ1-5; D not certain. The CDR3 runs 13 residues. V was clipped by 0 bases and J by 3 bases, with 3 bases between them. CDR1 is LGHNA and CDR2 is YNFKEQ in the germline V gene. The CDR3 here is CASSQEVNQPQHF. The CDR3 DNA sequence: TGTGCCAGCAGCCAAGAAGTCAATCAGCCCCAGCATTTT.

V is TRBV6-5 and J is TRBJ2-7, with 9 bases identical to TRBD2. V shed 5 bases and J 6 bases; nucleotides not matched to a gene: 5. This CDR3 is 13 amino acids long. CDR1 is MNHEY and CDR2 is SVGAGI in the germline V gene. The CDR3, as DNA: TGTGCCAGCAGTCCGGCGGGGGGGCGCGAGCAGTACTTC. Its protein product is CASSPAGGREQYF.

As concerns this clone: This specimen includes other DNA sequences encoding the same CDR3. This rearrangement joins TRBV6-5 to TRBJ2-7; 7 bases are shared with TRBD1. Germline lookup yields CDR1 MNHEY and CDR2 SVGAGI. The ends lost 0 bases at V and 3 bases at J; junction bases unmatched: 2. This CDR3 contains 14 residues. The CDR3 spells CASSYSRDSYEQYF. CDR3 coding DNA: TGTGCCAGCAGTTACTCCAGGGACAGCTACGAGCAGTACTTC.

V and J are TRBV5-6 and TRBJ1-5, with D uncertain. The length of the CDR3 is 15 residues. The V end lost 1 base, the J end lost 0 bases, and 8 bases lay between the germline ends. Germline loops: CDR1 SGHDT, CDR2 YYEEEE. The DNA of the CDR3 is TGTGCCAGCAGCTTGCTGGGTTATAGCAATCAGCCCCAGCATTTT. Its translation: CASSLLGYSNQPQHF.

The V call is TRBV4-2, the J call TRBJ2-3; D is ambiguous. CDR3 length: 11 amino acids. CDR1 LGHNA and CDR2 YNFKEQ come from the germline V gene. Trimming pared 9 bases from V and 7 bases from J, leaving 11 bases between. Written as DNA, the CDR3 is TGTGCCAGTCGATCTAAGAATACGCAGTATTTT. Its translation: CASRSKNTQYF.

This rearrangement joins TRBV5-4 to TRBJ2-2; 9 bases align to TRBD2. CDR1 is SGHNT and CDR2 is YYREEE in the germline V gene (reference sequence). The ends lost 7 bases at V and 2 bases at J; junction bases unmatched: 9. The CDR3 totals 16 residues. The CDR3 protein is CASGSQRGDNTGELFF. DNA for the CDR3: TGTGCCAGCGGTTCCCAGCGGGGGGACAACACCGGGGAGCTGTTTTTT.

This clone was observed once. The V gene is TRBV7-2, the J gene TRBJ2-1; 8 nucleotides align to TRBD1. The ends lost 5 bases at V and 0 bases at J; junction bases unmatched: 9. Germline V gene sequence: CDR1 SGHTA, CDR2 FQGNSA. This CDR3 is 17 amino acids long. CDR3 DNA: TGTGCCAGCAGCCAGGCCAGGGGGCTGAGCTCCTACAATGAGCAGTTCTTC. This sequence encodes CASSQARGLSSYNEQFF.

Only a few counts were recorded for this clone. The chain couples TRBV11-2 to TRBJ2-4; the D gene is possibly TRBD1 (6 bases). V was pared by 4 bases and J by 6 bases, with 25 bases between. Germline V gives CDR1 SGHAT, CDR2 FQNNGV. The CDR3 runs 18 residues. The chain's CDR3 is CASSSALQGIQPSNIQYF. CDR3 bases: TGTGCCAGCAGCTCTGCTTTACAGGGTATCCAACCTTCAAACATTCAGTACTTC.

This chain joins TRBV18 and TRBJ2-3; D call uncertain. This CDR3 is built from 13 residues. V was clipped by 4 bases and J by 2 bases, with 7 bases between them. Germline V gene data show CDR1 as KGHSH and CDR2 as LQKENI. The CDR3 reads CASSRDLTDTQYF. The CDR3 DNA follows: TGTGCCAGCTCACGAGATCTCACAGATACGCAGTATTTT.

The rearrangement uses TRBV9 and TRBJ2-2; D gene uncertain. Trimming pared 3 bases from V and 1 base from J, leaving 4 bases between. This CDR3 region has 13 residues. The germline CDR1 and CDR2 sequences are SGDLS and YYNGEE. CDR3 DNA sequence: TGTGCCAGCAGCGACCAGAACACCGGGGAGCTGTTTTTT. Protein sequence: CASSDQNTGELFF.

The chain uses TRBV5-1 and TRBJ2-1, with 11 positions matching TRBD2. The CDR3 is made up of 14 amino acids. Per the germline V gene, CDR1 is SGHRS and CDR2 is YFSETQ. The V segment lost 1 base and the J segment 7 bases; nucleotides outside the gene matches: 1. The CDR3, as DNA: TGCGCCAGCAGCTTGACTAGCGGGAGTAATGAGCAGTTCTTC. It specifies CASSLTSGSNEQFF.

The chain combines TRBV6-5 with TRBJ1-2, with 10 bases matching TRBD1. Per germline, CDR1 MNHEY and CDR2 SVGAGI. Trimming at V came to 2 bases and at J to 4 bases, leaving 7 bases not matched to a gene. This CDR3 contains 16 residues. In nucleotides, the CDR3 is TGTGCCAGCAGTTACATCCGGACAGGGGGAGGCTATGGCTACACCTTC. Translating gives CASSYIRTGGGYGYTF.

This chain connects TRBV11-3 to TRBJ2-3, with D possibly being TRBD1 (5 bases). Germline V CDR1 and CDR2: SGHNT, YENEEA. V lost 4 bases and J 2 bases, leaving 10 bases between the germline ends. This CDR3 is built from 14 residues. The CDR3, as DNA: TGTGCCAGCAGCTGGACAAGGTCCACAGATACGCAGTATTTT. It is translated as CASSWTRSTDTQYF.

This clone was picked up a small number of times. The genes are TRBV7-8 and TRBJ2-7; D not certain. Per germline, CDR1 SGHVS and CDR2 FQNEAQ. The CDR3 runs 12 residues. V was cut by 6 bases and J by 3 bases, with 9 bases left in between. The CDR3 DNA reads as TGTGCCAGCAGAGGCAGAAACTACGAGCAGTACTTC. This gives the protein CASRGRNYEQYF.

This clone was counted once. The chain uses TRBV27 and TRBJ1-1, with a possible D match to TRBD1 (5 bases). Germline CDR1 MNHEY, CDR2 SMNVEV (reference sequence). CDR3 length: 15 residues. The V end was cut by 5 bases, the J end by 3 bases, with 16 bases between. DNA of the CDR3: TGTGCCAGCAGTCTCTATCCGTGGGGGGACACTGAAGCTTTCTTT. Protein product: CASSLYPWGDTEAFF.

This chain connects TRBV6-1 to TRBJ2-3; either TRBD1 or TRBD2 may supply D (6 bases each). V gave up 1 base and J gave up 4 bases, with 18 bases separating them. CDR1 and CDR2 (germline): MNHNS, SASEGT. This CDR3 region has 17 residues. CDR3 protein: CASSEGYGGPTPDTQYF. CDR3 coding DNA: TGTGCCAGCAGTGAAGGGTACGGGGGCCCCACCCCAGATACGCAGTATTTT.

By share of the sample, this clone is medium-sized. The chain has TRBV28 and TRBJ1-2; the match to TRBD1 covers 7 bases. From germline, CDR1 is MDHEN and CDR2 SYDVKM. The V gene end was trimmed by 4 bases and the J gene end by 4 bases; junction bases not matched to a gene: 12. CDR3 length equals 16 residues. The CDR3 region has the DNA TGTGCCAGCAGTTCTCCGTCAGACAGGGATGGCTATGGCTACACCTTC. It yields the protein CASSSPSDRDGYGYTF.

The chain couples TRBV27 to TRBJ2-2, with no clear D. Germline values: CDR1 MNHEY, CDR2 SMNVEV (reference sequence). V lost 5 bases to trimming and J lost 1 base, with 2 bases between them. The CDR3 totals 12 residues. This CDR3 reads CASSKNTGELFF. CDR3 nucleotide sequence: TGTGCCAGCAGTAAGAACACCGGGGAGCTGTTTTTT.